The TCR beta chain described here comes from a study of blood T cell repertoires in COVID-19. Whole-study context: From T cells, B-cell-depleted T cells, or PBMCs came the material, which was cDNA or gDNA.

The repertoire was sequenced with immunoSEQ multiplex PCR; TCRdb's copy has only in-frame clones and lacks some. The data contain about 220,000 clones, 70% to 90% of them singletons. The germline gives CDR1 SGHAT, CDR2 FQNNGV. The germline V and J ends were trimmed by 5 bases and 5 bases, with 16 bases remaining between them. This CDR3 has 14 residues. This TCR was sampled from a human donor in a cohort sampled during active COVID-19. Source material: peripheral blood. The rearrangement links TRBV11-2 to TRBJ2-7; a weak D match, TRBD1 (6 bases). The CDR3 region is CASSDSGTSDEQYF. CDR3 nucleotide sequence: TGTGCCAGCAGCGACTCCGGGACATCGGACGAGCAGTACTTC.